This TCR beta chain was recovered during a study of CD8 T cells in Susac syndrome. TCR beta was sequenced from blood CD8+ and CD4+ T cells. Negative isolation was applied to CD8+ and CD4+ T cells, and FACS enrichment was applied to TEMRA cells. CDR3 length equals 14 residues. The V gene's germline CDR1 is SQVTM and CDR2 ANQGSEA. V lost 6 bases, J lost 5 bases, and 10 bases stayed unmatched. The RNA, about 0.45 to 1 ug, was put through reverse transcription using random hexamers. With immunoSEQ multiplex PCR, TCR beta CDR3 was amplified across 54 Vbeta and 13 Jbeta. TCRdb re-analysed the immunoSEQ multiplex PCR reads in MiXCR, keeping a single row per CDR3 protein. In the table there are a few hundred thousand distinct CDR3 sequences, approximately 95% of which are singletons.

This clonotype was obtained from a human donor with multiple sclerosis. The chain recombines TRBV29-1 with TRBJ2-3; 8 bases are shared with TRBD1. Sequenced material: CD4+ T cells from PBMCs. This chain's CDR3 is CSVLRQGALDTQYF. Written as DNA, the CDR3 is TGCAGCGTGCTGCGGCAGGGGGCTCTAGATACGCAGTATTTT.